Below are 27 T cell receptor beta chains sequenced from a single sample in a study of cytomegalovirus exposure and HLA in healthy donors. PCR employed 60 Vbeta and 13 Jbeta primers. Clones were read by immunoSEQ multiplex PCR, and TCRdb kept only the in-frame ones, dropping some. The data hold roughly 140,000 clones, with around 79% observed a single time. Sequencing was carried out using PBMCs. Receptor source: a man younger than 30 in good health and CMV-seronegative.

This clone showed up just a few times. This chain connects TRBV6-5 to TRBJ1-1; TRBD1 is a possible D gene (6 bases). The CDR3 consists of 13 residues. The V end was cut by 2 bases, the J end by 3 bases, with 7 bases between. CDR1 and CDR2 from the germline V gene are MNHEY and SVGAGI. In DNA form, the CDR3 reads TGTGCCAGCAGTTACGAGGGGGACACTGAAGCTTTCTTT. Translation: CASSYEGDTEAFF.

V is TRBV18 and J is TRBJ2-7, with 13 bases that match TRBD2. The length of the CDR3 is 15 residues. CDR1 and CDR2 from the germline V gene are KGHSH and LQKENI. The J segment lost 6 bases and the V segment lost 2 bases, leaving 4 bases of the junction unmatched. DNA for the CDR3: TGTGCCAGCTCACCATGGACTAGCGGGAGTAGCGAGCAGTACTTC. It specifies CASSPWTSGSSEQYF.

The genes are TRBV6-1 and TRBJ1-5, with D perhaps matching TRBD1 (5 bases). CDR3 length: 16 amino acids. V was trimmed by 2 bases and J by 5 bases, leaving 16 bases between them. The germline CDR1 and CDR2 sequences are MNHNS and SASEGT. CDR3: CASSEQGIGWDQPQHF. The CDR3, as DNA: TGTGCCAGCAGTGAACAGGGTATCGGTTGGGATCAGCCCCAGCATTTT.

The rearrangement joins TRBV4-3 to TRBJ2-2; 8 nucleotides line up with TRBD1. The CDR3 is 18 residues long. From germline, CDR1 is LGHNA and CDR2 YSLEER. V shed 0 bases and J 5 bases; nucleotides not matched to a gene: 11. This CDR3 reads CASSQDPLGQGGTGELFF. The CDR3, as DNA: TGCGCCAGCAGCCAAGATCCTCTCGGACAGGGTGGTACCGGGGAGCTGTTTTTT.

The rearrangement links TRBV9 to TRBJ2-1; 11 positions match TRBD2. Germline V gives CDR1 SGDLS, CDR2 YYNGEE. The ends lost 1 base at V and 7 bases at J; junction bases unmatched: 10. The CDR3 runs 17 residues. The CDR3 reads CASSVSLGTSGQNEQFF. CDR3 coding DNA: TGTGCCAGCAGCGTATCCCTTGGGACTAGCGGACAGAATGAGCAGTTCTTC. Filled out from reference TRBV9 and TRBJ2-1, the complete variable domain reads DSGVTQTPKHLITATGQRVTLRCSPRSGDLSVYWYQQSLDQGLQFLIQYYNGEERAKGNILERFSAQQFPDLHSELNLSSLELGDSALYFCASSVSLGTSGQNEQFFGPGTRLTVL.

The chain combines TRBV18 with TRBJ2-6; D call uncertain. Germline lookup yields CDR1 KGHSH and CDR2 LQKENI. V lost 1 base and J lost 0, with 13 bases in between. CDR3 size: 18 residues. In DNA form, the CDR3 reads TGTGCCAGCTCACCACAGGCGCAGGTCGACTCTGGGGCCAACGTCCTGACTTTC. Protein sequence: CASSPQAQVDSGANVLTF. The full variable domain, in which reference TRBV18 and TRBJ2-6 provide the parts outside the CDR3, is NAGVMQNPRHLVRRRGQEARLRCSPMKGHSHVYWYRQLPEEGLKFMVYLQKENIIDESGMPKERFSAEFPKEGPSILRIQQVVRGDSAAYFCASSPQAQVDSGANVLTFGAGSRLTVL.

This rearrangement joins TRBV6-1 to TRBJ2-7, with D possibly TRBD1 on 6 matching bases. The CDR3 loop spans 14 amino acids. Trimming stripped 7 bases from V and 3 bases from J, with 16 bases between. Germline V gives CDR1 MNHNS, CDR2 SASEGT. The DNA of the CDR3 is TGTGCCAGCACGTGGAAGGACAGCCGCTACGAGCAGTACTTC. Its translation: CASTWKDSRYEQYF.

This clone came up a few times. The CDR3 nucleotides read TGTGCCAGTTGGACAGGGGTAGGCCATCAGCCCCAGCATTTT. Translation gives CASWTGVGHQPQHF. The gene calls are TRBV19 and TRBJ1-5, with 9 bases matching TRBD1. With 8 bases clipped from V and 5 bases from J, the junction kept 7 bases outside the gene matches. The CDR3 has 14 amino acids. In germline, CDR1 is LNHDA, CDR2 SQIVND (reference sequence).

The CDR3 nucleotides are TGTGCCAGCTCACGTCAGGGGGCACAGGATGAAGCTTTCTTT. It specifies CASSRQGAQDEAFF. The rearrangement uses TRBV18 and TRBJ1-1, with TRBD1 identical over 8 bases. The CDR3 runs to 14 residues. Germline CDR1 is KGHSH and CDR2 is LQKENI. V lost 4 bases and J lost 7; bases outside the gene matches: 8.

The chain links TRBV6-6 to TRBJ2-3, with D hard to call. The V gene lost 7 bases and the J gene lost 3 bases, with 5 bases spanning the gap. This CDR3 is 11 amino acids long. Germline loops: CDR1 MNHNY, CDR2 SVGAGI (reference sequence). CDR3 nucleotide sequence: TGTGCCAGCACCGGGACAGATACGCAGTATTTT. Translated: CASTGTDTQYF.

This clone has just a few counts. The chain carries TRBV11-2 and TRBJ1-5, with D maybe TRBD1 (5 bases). CDR1 is SGHAT and CDR2 is FQNNGV in the germline V gene. The CDR3 is 15 amino acids. V was clipped by 1 base and J by 5 bases, with 12 bases between them. CDR3 residues: CASSLGGRADQPQHF. The CDR3 DNA follows: TGTGCCAGCAGCTTAGGTGGCAGGGCGGATCAGCCCCAGCATTTT.

This clone was seen a single time. The chain links TRBV5-1 to TRBJ2-3, with 11 bases fitting TRBD2. The junction had 1 base not matched to a gene; V was cut back by 0 bases and J by 4 bases. Germline V CDR1 and CDR2: SGHRS, YFSETQ. The CDR3 extends over 15 amino acids. The CDR3 loop is CASSLEGLAADTQYF. The CDR3 bases are TGCGCCAGCAGCTTGGAGGGACTAGCGGCAGATACGCAGTATTTT.

This clone was counted a single time. The chain recombines TRBV28 with TRBJ2-2; possible D gene TRBD2, 6 bases. The CDR3 has 15 residues. CDR1 is MDHEN, CDR2 SYDVKM, per germline. V lost 7 bases and J lost 1, with 13 bases in between. The CDR3 here is CASTPGGVNTGELFF. DNA for the CDR3: TGTGCCAGCACCCCAGGAGGGGTGAACACCGGGGAGCTGTTTTTT. Based on the CDR3 plus reference TRBV28 and TRBJ2-2, the full variable domain is DVKVTQSSRYLVKRTGEKVFLECVQDMDHENMFWYRQDPGLGLRLIYFSYDVKMKEKGDIPEGYSVSREKKERFSLILESASTNQTSMYLCASTPGGVNTGELFFGEGSRLTVL.

The CDR3 nucleotides read TGTGCCAGCAGCGTAGGGAGGAGAGAGACCCAGTACTTC. It codes for CASSVGRRETQYF. The chain joins TRBV9 to TRBJ2-5; possible D gene TRBD2, 5 bases. Germline CDR1 SGDLS, CDR2 YYNGEE. V lost 0 bases to trimming and J lost 4 bases, with 7 bases between them. CDR3 size: 13 residues.

V usage is TRBV19 and J usage is TRBJ2-2; D unresolved. V lost 0 bases, J lost 4 bases, and 6 bases lay in between. Germline V gene sequence: CDR1 LNHDA, CDR2 SQIVND (reference sequence). This CDR3 region has 14 residues. In DNA form, the CDR3 reads TGTGCCAGTAGTATAGATAGCCCCACCGGGGAGCTGTTTTTT. Encoded protein: CASSIDSPTGELFF.

The chain recombines TRBV9 with TRBJ1-1; no definite D call. The CDR3 loop spans 13 amino acids. With 0 bases removed from V and 1 base from J, the gap between germline ends came to 4 bases. Germline V gene sequence: CDR1 SGDLS, CDR2 YYNGEE. CDR3 in DNA: TGTGCCAGCAGCGTAGGGGCGAACACTGAAGCTTTCTTT. It codes for CASSVGANTEAFF.

The gene calls are TRBV5-6 and TRBJ2-1; 11 positions agree with TRBD2. V shed 3 bases, J shed 8 bases, and the junction held 7 bases outside the gene matches. The CDR3 totals 15 residues. CDR1 is SGHDT and CDR2 is YYEEEE in the germline V gene. Written as DNA, the CDR3 is TGTGCCAGCAGCTCGGGACTAGCGGCCGGGGATGAGCAGTTCTTC. This sequence encodes CASSSGLAAGDEQFF.

This chain links TRBV19 with TRBJ2-1, with 7 positions matching TRBD2. Trimming took 4 bases from V and 9 from J; bases not matched to a gene: 6. Per germline, CDR1 LNHDA and CDR2 SQIVND (reference sequence). This CDR3 comprises 13 residues. The CDR3: CASSSGRRGEQFF. The CDR3 DNA reads as TGTGCCAGTAGTAGCGGGAGAAGGGGTGAGCAGTTCTTC.

The rearrangement links TRBV7-9 to TRBJ2-7, with a possible D match to TRBD2 (6 bases). Trimming removed 1 base from V and 8 bases from J, with 15 bases in between. Germline loops: CDR1 SEHNR, CDR2 FQNEAQ (reference sequence). The CDR3 is 14 amino acids. CDR3 DNA: TGTGCCAGCAGCTTAGGGGCGGGGCTGGGCCAGCAGTACTTC. Protein sequence: CASSLGAGLGQQYF.

The V and J genes are TRBV5-1 and TRBJ2-7, with 10 nucleotides matching TRBD1. V shed 4 bases, J shed 2 bases, and the junction held 6 bases outside the gene matches. The CDR3 runs 15 residues. Per the germline V gene, CDR1 is SGHRS and CDR2 is YFSETQ. The CDR3 DNA reads as TGCGCCAGCAGCCCGGAAGGACAGGGGGCCTACGAGCAGTACTTC. Translation: CASSPEGQGAYEQYF.

The gene calls are TRBV2 and TRBJ2-7, with TRBD1 as a possible D gene (5 bases). Germline values: CDR1 SNHLY, CDR2 FYNNEI. The CDR3 runs to 13 residues. Trimming took off 3 bases at V and 4 bases at J, with 10 bases between the two ends. The CDR3 protein is CASSDLDSYEQYF. DNA of the CDR3: TGTGCCAGCAGTGACCTCGACAGTTACGAGCAGTACTTC.

The V gene is TRBV2, the J gene TRBJ2-7; 8 bases line up with TRBD2. The CDR3 runs to 14 residues. The germline gives CDR1 SNHLY, CDR2 FYNNEI. Trimming at V came to 2 bases and at J to 3 bases, leaving 3 bases not matched to a gene. The CDR3 protein is CASSERAGVYEQYF. CDR3 nucleotide sequence: TGTGCCAGCAGTGAACGAGCGGGAGTCTACGAGCAGTACTTC.

This clone showed up just a few times. The chain is built from TRBV5-5 and TRBJ1-3; 9 bases fit TRBD1. V shed 4 bases and J 1 base; nucleotides not matched to a gene: 6. Per germline, CDR1 SGHKS and CDR2 YYEKEE (reference sequence). The CDR3 spans 16 residues. CDR3 DNA: TGTGCCAGCAGCGCGGTCGGGACAGGGTCTGGAAACACCATATATTTT. Translated: CASSAVGTGSGNTIYF.

The chain couples TRBV14 to TRBJ2-7, with D maybe TRBD2 (5 bases). Trimming shortened V by 1 base and J by 6 bases, and 28 bases separated the two germline ends. The germline V gene encodes CDR1 SGHDN and CDR2 FVKESK. The length of the CDR3 is 19 residues. The CDR3 protein is CASSQGSRRLRGRPREQYF. In DNA form, the CDR3 reads TGTGCCAGCAGCCAAGGGTCCCGCCGGTTAAGAGGGCGGCCCCGCGAGCAGTACTTC.

This chain joins TRBV5-1 and TRBJ2-5, with 9 bases identical to TRBD2. The CDR3 length is 14 residues. Germline loops: CDR1 SGHRS, CDR2 YFSETQ. V shed 7 bases, J shed 3 bases, and the junction held 7 bases outside the gene matches. CDR3 nucleotides: TGCGCCAGCGAAACCGGGACTAGCAAAGAGACCCAGTACTTC. It translates to CASETGTSKETQYF.

The CDR3 loop reads CASGGEQYF. CDR3 DNA sequence: TGTGCCTCCGGAGGGGAGCAGTACTTC. The chain uses TRBV2 and TRBJ2-7; a possible D gene is TRBD2 (6 bases). The germline V and J ends were trimmed by 11 bases and 7 bases, with 9 bases remaining between them. Per the germline V gene, CDR1 is SNHLY and CDR2 is FYNNEI. There are 9 residues in the CDR3.

This chain joins TRBV9 and TRBJ1-1, with 8 bases that match TRBD1. The germline V gene has CDR1 SGDLS and CDR2 YYNGEE. CDR3 length: 13 amino acids. The ends lost 3 bases at V and 10 bases at J; junction bases unmatched: 8. The CDR3 is CASSGQGAGVAFF. In DNA, the CDR3 is TGTGCCAGCAGCGGTCAGGGGGCGGGGGTAGCTTTCTTT.